This T cell receptor (beta chain) is from a study of T cell responses to AZD1222 COVID-19 vaccine. Study results and caveats: After the peak T cell response, and only then, were repertoires sampled. Nearly half of unique spike-specific TCRs reportedly avoided B.1.351 and B.1.1.7 mutated regions.

V was shortened by 1 base and J by 0 bases, with 10 bases between the two germline ends. Germline V gives CDR1 MDHEN, CDR2 SYDVKM. The CDR3 contains 16 residues. Repertoires were generated with immunoSEQ multiplex PCR, while TCRdb's copy carries only in-frame clones and drops some. The sample has 200,000 or so clones, roughly 91% seen once. Note on this clone: No antigen is known for it.

This sequence was found in an adult in good health. The sample in question was peripheral blood, obtained on day 0 of MenACWY control vaccination. The V gene is TRBV28, the J gene TRBJ1-3; no reliable D call. The CDR3 loop is CASSLFGGNSGNTIYF. CDR3 coding DNA: TGTGCCAGCAGTTTATTCGGCGGAAACTCTGGAAACACCATATATTTT.